The 27 T cell receptor beta chains given below trace back to one sample, sequenced in a study of T cells in women clearing cervical HPV infection (dated by TCRdb to 2016 to 2019). Library preparation was by the immunoSEQ multiplex PCR assay. TCRdb holds this immuneACCESS table with in-frame rearrangements only. Some clones are missing; in checked studies, unresolved V genes explain under half, and the rest has no known cause. The sample's table lists a count of some 16,000 clones. 10% of the sample is held by the ten biggest clonotypes. Sequenced: blood buffy coat. The receptors were sampled from a woman aged 18 to 75 with a cervical HPV16 infection that either progressed to CIN3+ or cleared (not recorded which).

With regard to this clone: The CDR3 end is not reached by the read, which stops 3 residues before it; the germline J gene fills it in. The chain recombines TRBV7-2 with TRBJ1-4; maybe TRBD1 (5 bases). The V gene's germline CDR1 is SGHTA and CDR2 FQGNSA. The CDR3 totals 15 residues. Trimming took 0 bases from V and 5 from J, leaving 10 bases between them. CDR3 DNA (partial): TGTGCCAGCAGCTTAGCGCCGACAGTAAATGAAAAA. Its translation: CASSLAPTVNEK. The whole CDR3 protein is CASSLAPTVNEKLFF.

A remark on this clone: The read stops 3 residues short of the end of the CDR3; the missing end is completed from the germline J gene. The genes are TRBV20-1 and TRBJ1-5; 9 bases line up with TRBD1. Germline V gene lookup returns CDR1 DFQATT and CDR2 SNEGSKA (reference sequence). The CDR3 is made up of 15 amino acids. V dropped 6 bases and J dropped 0; count of bases not matched to a gene: 6. The CDR3 sequence: CSASQGAHSNQPQHF. The DNA read from the CDR3 is TGCAGTGCCTCACAGGGGGCTCATAGCAATCAGCCC.

As regards this clone: The CDR3 is cut off 3 residues early in the read; its end comes from the germline J gene. This chain uses TRBV24-1 with TRBJ2-7; no clear D gene. Trimming cost V 9 bases and J 6 bases, with 8 bases left between them. The CDR3 consists of 10 residues. Per the germline V gene, CDR1 is KGHDR and CDR2 is SFDVKD. The sequenced part of the CDR3 DNA is TGTGCCACCCCCCGGTGCGAG. Protein sequence: CATPRCE. The whole CDR3 is CATPRCEQYF.

As to this clone: The read finishes 3 residues shy of the CDR3 end, and the germline J gene is used to complete it. The chain links TRBV7-2 to TRBJ2-1; D is tentatively TRBD1 or TRBD2 (5 bases each). CDR1 is SGHTA and CDR2 is FQGNSA in the germline V gene. V was pared by 5 bases and J by 0 bases, with 11 bases between. The CDR3 is 15 amino acids. The CDR3 spells CASSRAGSSYNEQFF. The CDR3 bases that were read are TGTGCCAGCAGCCGCGCAGGGAGCTCCTACAATGAG.

As regards this clone: The DNA ends 3 residues before the CDR3 does, and the rest of the CDR3 is filled in from the germline J gene. The rearrangement uses TRBV2 and TRBJ2-3; 14 bases map to TRBD2. The CDR3 length is 13 residues. Germline V CDR1 and CDR2: SNHLY, FYNNEI. With V trimmed by 10 bases and J by 8 bases, 5 bases remained unmatched. The part of the CDR3 DNA that was read is TGTGCCACATCGACTAGCGGGGGGGCTACG. Translating it yields CATSTSGGAT. The whole CDR3 protein reads CATSTSGGATQYF.

In regard to this clone: The read is 3 residues too short to cover the CDR3 end, so that end is filled in from the germline J gene. The chain recombines TRBV5-1 with TRBJ2-3; TRBD1 agrees at 8 bases. The CDR3 is made up of 16 amino acids. CDR1 SGHRS and CDR2 YFSETQ come from the germline V gene. Germline trimming cut 3 bases from V and 2 bases from J; bases unmatched to any gene: 8. CDR3 region: CASSSTDRANTDTQYF. Incomplete CDR3 DNA: TGCGCCAGCAGCTCAACGGACAGGGCTAACACAGATACG.

About this clone: The read ends 3 residues before the CDR3 terminus; that terminus is restored from the germline J gene. V and J are TRBV7-9 and TRBJ1-1, with D possibly being TRBD1 (6 bases). Germline V gene sequence: CDR1 SEHNR, CDR2 FQNEAQ (reference sequence). The CDR3 consists of 12 residues. The CDR3: CASSFGQTEAFF. The DNA read from the CDR3 is TGTGCCAGCAGCTTCGGACAGACCGAA.

A word on this clone: The CDR3 end lies 3 residues beyond the end of the read and is filled in from the germline J gene. The V and J genes are TRBV13 and TRBJ2-1; TRBD1 matches at 11 bases. This CDR3 has 16 amino acids. After removal of 4 bases from V and 7 bases from J, the junction contained 9 bases not matched to a gene. Germline CDR1 is PRHDT and CDR2 is FYEKMQ (reference sequence). CDR3 DNA (partial): TGTGCCAGCAGCTCCGGATCGGGACAGGGGGGGAATGAG. It is translated as CASSSGSGQGGNE. The full CDR3 reads CASSSGSGQGGNEQFF.

Of note for this clone: The read ends 3 residues shy of where the CDR3 ends; the end is completed using the germline J gene. The rearrangement links TRBV19 to TRBJ2-5, with 7 nucleotides matching TRBD2. The CDR3 spans 16 residues. Germline V CDR1 and CDR2: LNHDA, SQIVND (reference sequence). V lost 1 base and J lost 5; bases outside the gene matches: 10. The CDR3 spells CASSIVLARGSETQYF. CDR3 bases read: TGTGCCAGTAGTATAGTACTAGCGCGGGGTAGTGAGACC.

With regard to this clone: The read finishes 3 residues shy of the CDR3 end, and the germline J gene is used to complete it. V gene TRBV19 combines with J gene TRBJ1-5, with D perhaps matching TRBD1 (5 bases). V lost 8 bases and J 7 bases, leaving 15 bases between the germline ends. Germline V gene sequence: CDR1 LNHDA, CDR2 SQIVND (reference sequence). The CDR3 runs to 13 residues. The CDR3 here is CASGGGWEQPQHF. The sequenced part of the CDR3 DNA is TGTGCCAGTGGCGGGGGATGGGAGCAGCCC.

Comment on this clone: The CDR3 end lies 3 residues beyond the end of the read and is filled in from the germline J gene. The chain joins TRBV7-3 to TRBJ2-2; 8 bases are a match to TRBD1. The CDR3 is 19 amino acids. Per germline, CDR1 SGHTA and CDR2 FQGTGA. CDR3 loop: CASSLNRPQGAGDNEKLFF. Partial CDR3 DNA: TGTGCCAGCAGCTTAAATCGACCCCAGGGGGCAGGCGATAATGAAAAG.

Points on this clone: The read stops 3 residues short of the end of the CDR3; the missing end is completed from the germline J gene. The chain carries TRBV30 and TRBJ2-3; TRBD2 matches at 7 bases. The CDR3 length is 15 residues. Germline V lookup: CDR1 GTSNPN, CDR2 SVGIG (reference sequence). Partial CDR3 DNA: TGTGCCTGGAGTGCCAGCGGGATCCTTGGAGAGACG. This translates into CAWSASGILGET. The whole CDR3 is CAWSASGILGETQYF.

As for this clone: The read stops 3 residues short of the end of the CDR3; the missing end is completed from the germline J gene. The rearrangement uses TRBV19 and TRBJ1-1; 8 nucleotides align to TRBD1. The germline CDR1 and CDR2 sequences are LNHDA and SQIVND (reference sequence). With 7 bases clipped from V and 7 bases from J, the junction kept 11 bases outside the gene matches. The CDR3 extends over 14 amino acids. The CDR3 DNA, read in part, is TGTGCCAGTACCGGACAGGGTCGGTGGGGTGAA. Translating it yields CASTGQGRWGE. The full CDR3 reads CASTGQGRWGEAFF.

Of note for this clone: The read gets to within 3 residues of the CDR3 end, and the germline J gene fills in the rest. This chain joins TRBV7-3 and TRBJ2-5; a weak D match, TRBD2 (7 bases). Germline-derived CDR1 and CDR2 are SGHTA and FQGTGA. CDR3 size: 16 residues. The V end was cut by 5 bases, the J end by 4 bases, with 20 bases between. CDR3: CASSPWARGGTETQYF. The sequenced CDR3 bases are TGTGCCAGCAGCCCTTGGGCACGCGGGGGCACAGAGACC. The entire variable domain, with the rest obtained from reference TRBV7-3 and TRBJ2-5, is as follows: GAGVSQTPSNKVTEKGKYVELRCDPISGHTALYWYRQSLGQGPEFLIYFQGTGAADDSGLPNDRFFAVRPEGSVSTLKIQRTERGDSAVYLCASSPWARGGTETQYFGPGTRLLVL.

To note about this clone: The read falls 3 residues short of the CDR3 end, and the missing part is taken from the germline J gene. This chain connects TRBV12-3 or TRBV12-4 to TRBJ2-5, with 8 bases matching TRBD2. The CDR3 covers 16 residues. J was trimmed by 5 bases and V by 5 bases; bases with no gene match: 13. The CDR3: CASSRDSGNVGETQYF. The covered CDR3 bases are TGTGCCAGCAGTCGAGATAGCGGGAACGTCGGGGAGACC.

Turning to this clone: Sequencing ends 3 residues short of the CDR3 end; the germline J gene provides the rest. The rearrangement links TRBV19 to TRBJ2-5; 11 nucleotides match TRBD2. Germline CDR1 LNHDA, CDR2 SQIVND (reference sequence). V trimming: 3 bases; J trimming: 1 base; junction bases outside the gene matches: 1. This CDR3 has 15 amino acids. The part of the CDR3 DNA that was read is TGTGCCAGTAGTATGCTAGCGGGGGGCCAAGAGACC. Its translation is CASSMLAGGQET. Given in full, the CDR3 is CASSMLAGGQETQYF.

Worth noting for this clone: The read comes to an end 3 residues before the CDR3 does, leaving the germline J gene to fill in the end. This rearrangement joins TRBV20-1 to TRBJ1-2, with D possibly TRBD1 on 5 matching bases. This CDR3 is built from 13 residues. In germline, CDR1 is DFQATT, CDR2 SNEGSKA (reference sequence). Incomplete CDR3 DNA: TGCAGTGTCAAACACGGGGGAGACTCGCGC. Translating gives CSVKHGGDSR. The entire CDR3 protein is CSVKHGGDSRYTF.

With regard to this clone: The read comes to an end 3 residues before the CDR3 does, leaving the germline J gene to fill in the end. The chain carries TRBV29-1 and TRBJ1-3; D ambiguous. Germline V gene lookup returns CDR1 SQVTM and CDR2 ANQGSEA. The CDR3 extends over 11 amino acids. The ends were cut back, 7 bases at V and 4 bases at J, with 8 bases in the middle. The CDR3 reads CSAFIGNTIYF. Partial CDR3 DNA: TGCAGCGCTTTTATAGGAAACACC. Combining the CDR3 with reference TRBV29-1 and TRBJ1-3 gives the whole variable domain SAVISQKPSRDICQRGTSLTIQCQVDSQVTMMFWYRQQPGQSLTLIATANQGSEATYESGFVIDKFPISRPNLTFSTLTVSNMSPEDSSIYLCSAFIGNTIYFGEGSWLTVV.

Remarks on this clone: Read coverage stops 3 residues before the CDR3 terminus; the germline J gene supplies the remainder. This chain joins TRBV6-2 or TRBV6-3 and TRBJ1-4; D is perhaps TRBD1 (6 bases). Per the germline V gene, CDR1 is MNHEY and CDR2 is SVGEGT. The CDR3 runs to 17 residues. V gave up 0 bases and J gave up 2 bases, with 13 bases separating them. The part of the CDR3 DNA that was read is TGTGCCAGCAGTTACTCGGCAGGGGAGAGGACTAATGAAAAA. It specifies CASSYSAGERTNEK. The CDR3 reads in full as CASSYSAGERTNEKLFF.

A remark on this clone: The observed sequence ends 3 residues before the CDR3 terminus, with the missing tail filled in from the germline J gene. The chain links TRBV11-2 to TRBJ2-1, with TRBD2 matching over 10 bases. CDR3 length: 14 residues. V lost 1 base and J lost 9; bases outside the gene matches: 3. Germline CDR1 reads SGHAT; CDR2 reads FQNNGV. The CDR3 protein is CASSLVAGGSEQFF. The CDR3 DNA, read in part, is TGTGCCAGCAGCTTAGTAGCGGGAGGCAGTGAG. Full variable domain (missing parts from reference TRBV11-2 and TRBJ2-1): EAGVAQSPRYKIIEKRQSVAFWCNPISGHATLYWYQQILGQGPKLLIQFQNNGVVDDSQLPKDRFSAERLKGVDSTLKIQPAKLEDSAVYLCASSLVAGGSEQFFGPGTRLTVL.

Of note for this clone: The read terminates 3 residues before the CDR3 end, so the remaining end is supplied by the germline J gene. J is TRBJ2-5 and V is TRBV20-1, with D possibly TRBD2 on 7 matching bases. This CDR3 has 14 residues. Germline V gene sequence: CDR1 DFQATT, CDR2 SNEGSKA (reference sequence). V was shortened by 5 bases and J by 5 bases, with 18 bases between the two germline ends. The CDR3 bases that were read are TGCAGTGCTCCACCCCTCGGCGGGGGCGAGACC. Protein product: CSAPPLGGGET. The whole CDR3 region reads CSAPPLGGGETQYF.

About this clone itself: The read stops 3 residues short of the end of the CDR3; the missing end is completed from the germline J gene. J is TRBJ2-7 and V is TRBV20-1; D might be TRBD2 (6 bases). The CDR3 runs to 11 residues. V lost 6 bases, J lost 5 bases, and 11 bases lay in between. CDR1 is DFQATT and CDR2 is SNEGSKA in the germline V gene (reference sequence). Partial CDR3 DNA: TGCAGTGCGTGGCGGGGAAACGAG. It is translated as CSAWRGNE. The full CDR3 reads CSAWRGNEQYF.

Concerning this clone itself: The CDR3 end is not reached by the read, which stops 3 residues before it; the germline J gene fills it in. The chain is built from TRBV7-9 and TRBJ2-7; perhaps TRBD2 as D (6 bases). This CDR3 comprises 12 residues. V was shortened by 5 bases and J by 5 bases, with 10 bases between the two germline ends. CDR1 is SEHNR, CDR2 FQNEAQ, per germline (reference sequence). This chain's CDR3 is CASSQAGHEQYF. The DNA read from the CDR3 is TGTGCCAGCAGCCAAGCGGGCCACGAG.

Of note for this clone: An end of the junction differs from the germline gene, which may be a read error. CDR3 bases read: TGTGCTAGCAGCCCGGCGGGGGGGATGGAGACC. It encodes CASSPAGGMET. From start to end, the CDR3 is CASSPAGGMETQYF. The chain carries TRBV7-7 and TRBJ2-5, with 9 bases that match TRBD2. The read terminates 3 residues ahead of where the CDR3 ends, so the germline J gene completes it. The V gene's germline CDR1 is SSHAT and CDR2 FNYEAQ (reference sequence). The CDR3 is made up of 14 amino acids.

Concerning this clone: The read ends 3 residues early relative to the CDR3; the germline J gene fills the gap. This chain uses TRBV7-2 with TRBJ2-1; TRBD1 agrees at 9 bases. Germline loops: CDR1 SGHTA, CDR2 FQGNSA. Trimming removed 6 bases from V and 5 bases from J; junction bases left unmatched: 2. The CDR3 extends over 13 amino acids. CDR3 bases read: TGTGCCAGCAGTGGGGACAGGGACAATGAG. It is translated as CASSGDRDNE. The entire CDR3 reads CASSGDRDNEQFF.

In regard to this clone: The read ends 3 residues shy of where the CDR3 ends; the end is completed using the germline J gene. The J gene is TRBJ1-2, the V gene TRBV19; TRBD1 is a possible D gene (6 bases). This CDR3 is built from 16 residues. Germline loops: CDR1 LNHDA, CDR2 SQIVND (reference sequence). The sequenced CDR3 bases are TGTGCCAGTAGGACTAGCGGGACGGGTACGGGGGGCGAC. It codes for CASRTSGTGTGGD. The entire CDR3 reads CASRTSGTGTGGDYTF.

Turning to this clone: The observed sequence ends 3 residues before the CDR3 terminus, with the missing tail filled in from the germline J gene. V gene TRBV5-1 combines with J gene TRBJ2-7; 8 nucleotides line up with TRBD1. The germline V gene encodes CDR1 SGHRS and CDR2 YFSETQ. CDR3 length: 14 amino acids. J gave up 5 bases and V 0 bases, and 4 bases lay outside the gene matches. The DNA read from the CDR3 is TGCGCCAGCAGCTTGGGGACAGGGACCCACGAG. Its protein is CASSLGTGTHE. The full CDR3 protein reads CASSLGTGTHEQYF.